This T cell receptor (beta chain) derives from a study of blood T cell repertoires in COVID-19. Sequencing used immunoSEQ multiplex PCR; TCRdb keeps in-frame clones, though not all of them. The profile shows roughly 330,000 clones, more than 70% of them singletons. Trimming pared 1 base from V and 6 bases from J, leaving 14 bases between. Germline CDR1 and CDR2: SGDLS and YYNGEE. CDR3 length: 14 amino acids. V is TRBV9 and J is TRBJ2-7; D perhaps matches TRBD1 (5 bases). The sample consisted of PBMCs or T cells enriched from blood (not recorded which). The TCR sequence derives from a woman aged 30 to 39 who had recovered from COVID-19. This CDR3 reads CASSVRGGDSEQYF. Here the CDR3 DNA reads TGTGCCAGCAGCGTAAGGGGCGGAGATAGCGAGCAGTACTTC.